These 4 T cell receptor beta chains came from one sample sequenced in a study of T cell changes during pregnancy in multiple sclerosis. The data were produced by immunoSEQ multiplex PCR, yet TCRdb's version contains in-frame clones alone and is incomplete. The sample has about 59,000 clones; nearly 95% are singletons. The input for sequencing was CD8+ T cells from peripheral blood mononuclear cells, taken in the third trimester of pregnancy. All receptors come from a female donor with multiple sclerosis, enrolled in a pregnancy study.

The chain uses TRBV28 and TRBJ1-2; D perhaps matches TRBD1 (6 bases). This CDR3 spans 14 amino acids. Trimming cost V 2 bases and J 2 bases, with 9 bases left between them. Germline V gene data show CDR1 as MDHEN and CDR2 as SYDVKM. CDR3: CASSLRTGNYGYTF. As DNA, the CDR3 is TGTGCCAGCAGTTTACGTACAGGGAACTATGGCTACACCTTC.

V gene TRBV5-6 combines with J gene TRBJ2-2; 10 bases match TRBD1. From germline, CDR1 is SGHDT and CDR2 YYEEEE. V shed 4 bases, J shed 1 base, and the junction held 1 base outside the gene matches. This CDR3 is built from 15 residues. Here the CDR3 DNA reads TGTGCCAGCAGCCGGGACAGGGGGAACACCGGGGAGCTGTTTTTT. It codes for CASSRDRGNTGELFF.

The chain couples TRBV9 to TRBJ2-3, with TRBD1 matching 10 bases. The CDR3 covers 16 residues. V was pared by 3 bases and J by 4 bases, with 8 bases of the junction left unmatched. From germline, CDR1 is SGDLS and CDR2 YYNGEE. CDR3 sequence reads: CASSAWDRGLADTQYF. The DNA for the CDR3 is TGTGCCAGCAGCGCCTGGGACAGGGGTTTGGCAGATACGCAGTATTTT.

The chain uses TRBV5-1 and TRBJ2-1; 7 positions match TRBD2. Trimming cost V 5 bases and J 0 bases; bases outside gene matches: 11. The CDR3 loop spans 17 amino acids. Per the germline V gene, CDR1 is SGHRS and CDR2 is YFSETQ. DNA of the CDR3: TGCGCCAGCAGGGCGGGACTAACACCTTACTCCTACAATGAGCAGTTCTTC. Translated, it gives CASRAGLTPYSYNEQFF.